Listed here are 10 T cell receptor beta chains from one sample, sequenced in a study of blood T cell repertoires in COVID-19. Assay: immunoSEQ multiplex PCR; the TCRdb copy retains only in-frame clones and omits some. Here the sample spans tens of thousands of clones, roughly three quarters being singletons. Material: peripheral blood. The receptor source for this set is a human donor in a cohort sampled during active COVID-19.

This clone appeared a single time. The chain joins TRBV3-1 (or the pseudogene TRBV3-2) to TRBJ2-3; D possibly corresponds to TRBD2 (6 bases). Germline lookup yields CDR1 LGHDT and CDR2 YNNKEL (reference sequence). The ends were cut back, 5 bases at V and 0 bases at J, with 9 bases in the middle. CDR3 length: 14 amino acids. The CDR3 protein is CASSSRGSTDTQYF. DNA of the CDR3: TGTGCCAGCAGCTCCCGGGGGAGCACAGATACGCAGTATTTT.

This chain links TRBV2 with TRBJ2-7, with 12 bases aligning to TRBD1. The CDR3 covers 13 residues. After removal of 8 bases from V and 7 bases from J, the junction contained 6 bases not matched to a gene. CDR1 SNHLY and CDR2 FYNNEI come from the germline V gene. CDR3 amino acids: CASRGQGAGEQYF. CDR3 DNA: TGTGCCAGCCGGGGACAGGGGGCCGGGGAGCAGTACTTC.

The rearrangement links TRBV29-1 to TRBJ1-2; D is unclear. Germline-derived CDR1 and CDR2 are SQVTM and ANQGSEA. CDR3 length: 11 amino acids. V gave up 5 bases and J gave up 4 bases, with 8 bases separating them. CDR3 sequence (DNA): TGCAGCGTTATTGAGGGCTATGGCTACACCTTC. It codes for CSVIEGYGYTF. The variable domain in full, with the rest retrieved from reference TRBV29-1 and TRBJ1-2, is SAVISQKPSRDICQRGTSLTIQCQVDSQVTMMFWYRQQPGQSLTLIATANQGSEATYESGFVIDKFPISRPNLTFSTLTVSNMSPEDSSIYLCSVIEGYGYTFGSGTRLTVV.

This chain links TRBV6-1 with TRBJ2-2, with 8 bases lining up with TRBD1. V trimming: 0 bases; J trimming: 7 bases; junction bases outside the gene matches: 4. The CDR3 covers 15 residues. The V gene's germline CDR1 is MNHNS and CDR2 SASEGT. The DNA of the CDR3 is TGTGCCAGCAGTGAAGCCGGACAGGGCGGCGGGGAGCTGTTTTTT. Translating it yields CASSEAGQGGGELFF.

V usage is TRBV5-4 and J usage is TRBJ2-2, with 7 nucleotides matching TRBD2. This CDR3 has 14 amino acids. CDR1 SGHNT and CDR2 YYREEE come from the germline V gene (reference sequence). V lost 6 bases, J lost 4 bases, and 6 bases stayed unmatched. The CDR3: CASNPGGGTGELFF. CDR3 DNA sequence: TGTGCCAGCAACCCGGGGGGTGGCACCGGGGAGCTGTTTTTT.

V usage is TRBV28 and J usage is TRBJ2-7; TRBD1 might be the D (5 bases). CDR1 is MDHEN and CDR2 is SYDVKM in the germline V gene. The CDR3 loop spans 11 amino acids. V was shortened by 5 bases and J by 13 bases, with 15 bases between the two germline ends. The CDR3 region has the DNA TGTGCCAGCAGTGAAACCCGGACAAAATACTTC. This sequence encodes CASSETRTKYF.

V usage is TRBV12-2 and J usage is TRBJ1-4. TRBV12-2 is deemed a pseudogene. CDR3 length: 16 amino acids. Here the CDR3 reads CASRLVLGTEDEKLFF. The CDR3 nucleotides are TGTGCAAGTCGCTTAGTCCTGGGAACGGAGGATGAAAAACTGTTTTTT.

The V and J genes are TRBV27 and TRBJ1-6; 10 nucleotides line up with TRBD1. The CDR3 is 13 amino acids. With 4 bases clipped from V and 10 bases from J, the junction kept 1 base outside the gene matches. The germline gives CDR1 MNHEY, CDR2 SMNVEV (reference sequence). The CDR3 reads CASSSTGGSPLHF. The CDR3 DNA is TGTGCCAGCAGTTCGACAGGGGGCTCACCCCTCCACTTT.

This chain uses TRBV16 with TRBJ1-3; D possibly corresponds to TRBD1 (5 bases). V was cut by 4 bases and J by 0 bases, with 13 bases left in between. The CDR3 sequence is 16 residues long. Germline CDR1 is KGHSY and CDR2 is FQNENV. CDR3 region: CASSRPGGLSGNTIYF. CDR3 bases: TGTGCCAGCAGCCGCCCTGGGGGACTCTCTGGAAACACCATATATTTT. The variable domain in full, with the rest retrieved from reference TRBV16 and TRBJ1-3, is GEEVAQTPKHLVRGEGQKAKLYCAPIKGHSYVFWYQQVLKNEFKFLISFQNENVFDETGMPKERFSAKCLPNSPCSLEIQATKLEDSAVYFCASSRPGGLSGNTIYFGEGSWLTVV.

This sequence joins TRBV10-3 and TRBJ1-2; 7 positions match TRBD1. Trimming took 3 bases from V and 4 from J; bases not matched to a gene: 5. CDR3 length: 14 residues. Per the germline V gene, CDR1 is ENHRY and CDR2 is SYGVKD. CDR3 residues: CAISDEDRAYGYTF. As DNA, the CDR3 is TGTGCCATCAGTGACGAAGACAGGGCCTATGGCTACACCTTC.